The 7 T cell receptor beta chains in this list originate from one sample, sequenced in a study of shared clonotypes between healthy human individuals. Some clones are missing from TCRdb's copy, which holds only in-frame ones; the method was immunoSEQ multiplex PCR. The table records about 1 million clones, around 75% of them present only once. Sequenced material: memory CD4+ T cells sorted from blood. Subset meaning: CD45RA-negative fraction. Every receptor here comes from a man aged 18 to 29 in good health.

The V gene is TRBV28, the J gene TRBJ2-3; weak D call: TRBD1 (5 bases). CDR3 length: 15 residues. V lost 1 base and J lost 4, with 12 bases in between. Germline V gives CDR1 MDHEN, CDR2 SYDVKM. The CDR3 coding sequence is TGTGCCAGCAGTTTATCTCATCAGGGCTCAGATACGCAGTATTTT. Translation: CASSLSHQGSDTQYF.

This clone was seen just once. The rearrangement links TRBV28 to TRBJ1-2; TRBD1 matches 7 bases. The length of the CDR3 is 15 residues. The germline CDR1 and CDR2 sequences are MDHEN and SYDVKM. V lost 6 bases to trimming and J lost 1 base; unmatched junction nucleotides: 8. Written as DNA, the CDR3 is TGTGCCAGCAGATCAGGGGGGGGCCTTAACTATGGCTACACCTTC. It yields the protein CASRSGGGLNYGYTF.

The rearrangement uses TRBV6-6 and TRBJ1-4; no clear D gene. The CDR3 is 11 amino acids. Trimming pared 7 bases from V and 5 bases from J, leaving 5 bases between. Germline CDR1 and CDR2: MNHNY and SVGAGI (reference sequence). CDR3 DNA: TGTGCCAGCATACTAAATGAAAAACTGTTTTTT. The encoded protein is CASILNEKLFF.

This rearrangement joins TRBV5-8 to TRBJ1-2, with 8 bases matching TRBD1. V dropped 1 base and J dropped 7; count of bases not matched to a gene: 6. This CDR3 has 14 amino acids. Germline CDR1 SGHTS, CDR2 YDEGEE. CDR3 nucleotides: TGTGCCAGCAGCTTGTACAGGGGGATTCGTGGCTACACCTTC. It specifies CASSLYRGIRGYTF.

This chain uses TRBV20-1 with TRBJ1-2; the D gene is possibly TRBD1 (6 bases). Germline CDR1 and CDR2: DFQATT and SNEGSKA (reference sequence). There are 11 residues in the CDR3. Deletions cut 6 bases from V and 2 bases from J, with 7 bases between. The CDR3 DNA reads TGCAGTGCAGGGGGGAACTATGGCTACACCTTC. Protein sequence: CSAGGNYGYTF.

This clone was recorded a few times. V usage is TRBV7-2 and J usage is TRBJ2-3; D is possibly TRBD2 (6 bases). Trimming left V 1 base short and J 8 bases short, with 16 bases between. CDR1 SGHTA and CDR2 FQGNSA come from the germline V gene. CDR3 size: 15 residues. The CDR3 coding sequence is TGTGCCAGCAGCTTAGTAGAGTGGGCGGAGGGTACGCAGTATTTT. Protein product: CASSLVEWAEGTQYF.

The chain recombines TRBV11-2 with TRBJ2-5; 10 nucleotides line up with TRBD1. The CDR3 sequence is 17 residues long. V shed 0 bases and J 4 bases; nucleotides not matched to a gene: 8. Germline V gives CDR1 SGHAT, CDR2 FQNNGV. The CDR3 reads CASSLDARQGAGETQYF. CDR3 DNA: TGTGCCAGCAGCTTAGATGCAAGACAGGGGGCGGGAGAGACCCAGTACTTC.